One sample yielded the 21 T cell receptor beta chains listed below, sequenced in a study of graft-versus-host responses after intestinal transplantation. Libraries were prepared by immunoSEQ multiplex PCR; TCRdb keeps only in-frame clonotypes and omits some of them. This sample yields about 88,000 clones, of which roughly 93% are seen a single time; 0.15% to 0.2% belongs to the top ten. For these receptors, no antigen is known. The specimen comprised unstimulated CD4+ T cells sorted from spleen or lymph node cells, sampled before transplant. Receptor source: a human donor who was the organ donor for an intestinal transplant.

The chain uses TRBV5-4 and TRBJ1-5; possible D gene TRBD1, 6 bases. Germline CDR1 SGHNT, CDR2 YYREEE (reference sequence). V was cut by 3 bases and J by 4 bases, with 14 bases left in between. The CDR3 covers 15 residues. CDR3 sequence (DNA): TGTGCCAGCAGCTCGGGGGGCCTAATTAATCAGCCCCAGCATTTT. Its translation is CASSSGGLINQPQHF. The complete variable domain, with remaining parts taken from reference TRBV5-4 and TRBJ1-5, reads ETGVTQSPTHLIKTRGQQVTLRCSSQSGHNTVSWYQQALGQGPQFIFQYYREEENGRGNFPPRFSGLQFPNYSSELNVNALELDDSALYLCASSSGGLINQPQHFGDGTRLSIL.

V is TRBV5-1 and J is TRBJ2-3; D possibly corresponds to TRBD1 (6 bases). This CDR3 contains 15 residues. CDR1 is SGHRS and CDR2 is YFSETQ in the germline V gene. The ends were cut back, 4 bases at V and 6 bases at J, with 18 bases in the middle. CDR3 nucleotide sequence: TGCGCCAGCAGCGGCGTCCAGGGGAAGTCCGATACGCAGTATTTT. Translation: CASSGVQGKSDTQYF.

V usage is TRBV5-6 and J usage is TRBJ2-1; TRBD2 might be the D (6 bases). This CDR3 has 15 residues. Per germline, CDR1 SGHDT and CDR2 YYEEEE. Trimming pared 2 bases from V and 5 bases from J, leaving 14 bases between. Here the CDR3 DNA reads TGTGCCAGCAGCTTTTGGGCGGGGACCCACAATGAGCAGTTCTTC. It yields the protein CASSFWAGTHNEQFF. The complete variable domain, with remaining parts taken from reference TRBV5-6 and TRBJ2-1, reads DAGVTQSPTHLIKTRGQQVTLRCSPKSGHDTVSWYQQALGQGPQFIFQYYEEEERQRGNFPDRFSGHQFPNYSSELNVNALLLGDSALYLCASSFWAGTHNEQFFGPGTRLTVL.

V and J are TRBV6-1 and TRBJ2-5; perhaps TRBD1 as D (5 bases). The CDR3 has 15 amino acids. The V end lost 3 bases, the J end lost 4 bases, and 15 bases lay between the germline ends. Germline CDR1 and CDR2: MNHNS and SASEGT. CDR3 bases: TGTGCCAGCAGTGACGCAGGGCGTTTTTTAGAGACCCAGTACTTC. It yields the protein CASSDAGRFLETQYF.

The sample holds one count of this clone. The chain links TRBV28 to TRBJ1-5; 9 bases are a match to TRBD1. After removal of 8 bases from V and 6 bases from J, the junction contained 11 bases not matched to a gene. Germline CDR1 and CDR2: MDHEN and SYDVKM. The CDR3 runs to 15 residues. CDR3 residues: CASSHPGTGLQPQHF. In DNA, the CDR3 is TGTGCCAGCTCTCACCCCGGGACAGGGCTTCAGCCCCAGCATTTT.

The CDR3 nucleotides read TGTGCCAGCAGTTTGGGGGAAGCCTACGAGCAGTACTTC. It specifies CASSLGEAYEQYF. V gene TRBV2 combines with J gene TRBJ2-7, with D perhaps given as TRBD1 or TRBD2 (5 bases each). The CDR3 totals 13 residues. Trimming took 5 bases from V and 2 from J, leaving 10 bases between them. Germline CDR1 and CDR2: SNHLY and FYNNEI.

The chain employs TRBV27 and TRBJ2-2; D call uncertain. This CDR3 comprises 12 residues. V gave up 10 bases and J gave up 6 bases, with 12 bases separating them. The germline gives CDR1 MNHEY, CDR2 SMNVEV (reference sequence). CDR3 DNA: TGTGCCACCAGGTGGGGTGCCGGGGAGCTGTTTTTT. Translation gives CATRWGAGELFF.

This chain uses TRBV5-1 with TRBJ1-6, with D possibly matching TRBD1 (5 bases). Germline V lookup: CDR1 SGHRS, CDR2 YFSETQ. V gave up 2 bases and J gave up 10 bases, with 22 bases separating them. There are 17 residues in the CDR3. Here the CDR3 reads CASSFSSLREKSSPLHF. CDR3 coding DNA: TGCGCCAGCAGCTTTTCCTCCCTCAGGGAGAAGAGCTCACCCCTCCACTTT.

The chain joins TRBV28 to TRBJ2-3, with 9 bases that match TRBD1. CDR3 length equals 16 residues. V lost 6 bases to trimming and J lost 2 bases; unmatched junction nucleotides: 9. Germline V CDR1 and CDR2: MDHEN, SYDVKM. The CDR3 bases are TGTGCCAGCAGCACCCGTGGGACAGGGCCCACAGATACGCAGTATTTT. Its protein is CASSTRGTGPTDTQYF.

The CDR3 loop reads CASSRQDRGIQPQHF. CDR3 in DNA: TGTGCCAGCAGTCGGCAGGACAGGGGGATTCAGCCCCAGCATTTT. The chain links TRBV6-6 to TRBJ1-5, with 10 nucleotides matching TRBD1. Germline assignment: CDR1 MNHNY and CDR2 SVGAGI (reference sequence). The CDR3 sequence is 15 residues long. Germline trimming cut 5 bases from V and 6 bases from J; bases unmatched to any gene: 7.

The chain links TRBV28 to TRBJ2-7; the D gene is possibly TRBD1 (6 bases). CDR3 size: 13 residues. V was pared by 2 bases and J by 7 bases, with 12 bases between. The germline V gene has CDR1 MDHEN and CDR2 SYDVKM. The CDR3: CASSLGTIYEQYF. CDR3 nucleotide sequence: TGTGCCAGCAGTTTAGGGACAATTTATGAGCAGTACTTC.

The chain combines TRBV18 with TRBJ2-7, with a weak D call TRBD1 (5 bases). V lost 2 bases, J lost 2 bases, and 10 bases lay in between. Germline values: CDR1 KGHSH, CDR2 LQKENI. The CDR3 covers 14 residues. The CDR3 DNA reads as TGTGCCAGCTCACCAGGGGCAGGGACCTACGAGCAGTACTTC. This translates into CASSPGAGTYEQYF. Based on the CDR3 plus reference TRBV18 and TRBJ2-7, the full variable domain is NAGVMQNPRHLVRRRGQEARLRCSPMKGHSHVYWYRQLPEEGLKFMVYLQKENIIDESGMPKERFSAEFPKEGPSILRIQQVVRGDSAAYFCASSPGAGTYEQYFGPGTRLTVT.

This chain connects TRBV7-7 to TRBJ2-5; 11 bases map to TRBD1. Trimming cost V 5 bases and J 4 bases; bases outside gene matches: 18. The CDR3 is 19 residues long. Per germline, CDR1 SSHAT and CDR2 FNYEAQ (reference sequence). In nucleotides, the CDR3 is TGTGCCAGCAGCCAAAAACCGGGACAGGGGGTAAGATGTGGAGAGACCCAGTACTTC. It yields the protein CASSQKPGQGVRCGETQYF.

The chain carries TRBV5-1 and TRBJ2-1; TRBD1 matches 10 bases. The CDR3 is made up of 16 amino acids. The V and J ends lost 4 bases and 3 bases, in that order; junction bases with no gene match: 7. Germline lookup yields CDR1 SGHRS and CDR2 YFSETQ. The CDR3 loop is CASSDPGDRGYNEQFF. The CDR3 nucleotides read TGCGCCAGCAGCGATCCGGGGGACAGGGGCTACAATGAGCAGTTCTTC.

Points on this clone: A read error may account for a junction end that differs from germline. Additional DNA sequences in this sample encode the identical CDR3. The V gene is TRBV15, the J gene TRBJ1-2, with 9 bases fitting TRBD1. Germline loops: CDR1 LNHNV, CDR2 YYDKDF (reference sequence). CDR3 length: 14 amino acids. The CDR3 region has the DNA TGTGCCACCAGTAGAGGCGGGACAGGGCTATCACGGACCTTC. Translated, it gives CATSRGGTGLSRTF.

The rearrangement links TRBV6-5 to TRBJ1-3; D might be TRBD1 (5 bases). The CDR3 loop spans 13 amino acids. With 4 bases removed from V and 2 bases from J, the gap between germline ends came to 6 bases. CDR1 is MNHEY and CDR2 is SVGAGI in the germline V gene. Here the CDR3 reads CASSWGPGNTIYF. In DNA, the CDR3 is TGTGCCAGCAGTTGGGGCCCTGGAAACACCATATATTTT.

The chain links TRBV5-1 to TRBJ1-4; 8 nucleotides match TRBD1. The CDR3 contains 17 residues. The V and J ends lost 2 bases and 2 bases, in that order; junction bases with no gene match: 8. Germline loops: CDR1 SGHRS, CDR2 YFSETQ. This chain's CDR3 is CASSFRTGSGTNEKLFF. For the CDR3, the DNA is TGCGCCAGCAGCTTCCGGACAGGGAGCGGGACTAATGAAAAACTGTTTTTT.

V and J are TRBV6-1 and TRBJ2-3; D is possibly TRBD2 (5 bases). The CDR3 has 14 amino acids. The germline V and J ends were trimmed by 2 bases and 3 bases, with 9 bases remaining between them. Germline V gene lookup returns CDR1 MNHNS and CDR2 SASEGT. The CDR3 spells CASSEYPGTDTQYF. As DNA, the CDR3 is TGTGCCAGCAGTGAATATCCGGGGACAGATACGCAGTATTTT.

V is TRBV27 and J is TRBJ2-3; D not certain. V gave up 7 bases and J gave up 0 bases, with 11 bases separating them. Germline CDR1 MNHEY, CDR2 SMNVEV (reference sequence). The CDR3 is made up of 14 amino acids. CDR3 DNA: TGTGCCAGCAATACTAACCCTAGCACAGATACGCAGTATTTT. Translating gives CASNTNPSTDTQYF.

The CDR3 coding sequence is TGTGCCATCAGTCTAGGGCAGGATACGCAGTATTTT. Encoded protein: CAISLGQDTQYF. The chain links TRBV10-3 to TRBJ2-3, with no clear D. Germline V gene data show CDR1 as ENHRY and CDR2 as SYGVKD. Trimming stripped 5 bases from V and 6 bases from J, with 9 bases between. The CDR3 is 12 amino acids.

As concerns this clone: Other DNA sequences of this sample code for an identical CDR3. The V gene is TRBV7-3, the J gene TRBJ1-1; D possibly corresponds to TRBD1 (6 bases). Germline loops: CDR1 SGHTA, CDR2 FQGTGA. This CDR3 region has 13 residues. V lost 3 bases, J lost 1 base, and 6 bases lay in between. CDR3 protein: CASSLTGNTEAFF. The CDR3 bases are TGTGCCAGCAGCTTGACAGGGAACACTGAAGCTTTCTTT.